Below are 14 T cell receptor beta chains sequenced from a single sample in a study of blood T cell repertoires in COVID-19. Data came from immunoSEQ multiplex PCR; TCRdb stores just in-frame clones and leaves some out. The sample lists about 190,000 clones; over 75% were seen once. Sequencing used peripheral blood. All receptors come from a woman aged 50 to 60 with acute or convalescent COVID-19.

This clone was seen only once. The chain is built from TRBV5-1 and TRBJ2-3; 7 bases map to TRBD1. Germline V gene data show CDR1 as SGHRS and CDR2 as YFSETQ. CDR3 length: 15 amino acids. The J segment lost 2 bases and the V segment lost 6 bases, leaving 9 bases of the junction unmatched. As DNA, the CDR3 is TGCGCCAGCAAGGAGGTGACAGGGCCCACAGATACGCAGTATTTT. As protein: CASKEVTGPTDTQYF.

The chain recombines TRBV6-5 with TRBJ2-1, with D perhaps matching TRBD1 (6 bases). CDR3 size: 14 residues. Trimming stripped 7 bases from V and 2 bases from J, with 12 bases between. The germline V gene has CDR1 MNHEY and CDR2 SVGAGI. CDR3: CASTGQQAYNEQFF. The CDR3 DNA follows: TGTGCCAGCACGGGACAACAGGCCTACAATGAGCAGTTCTTC.

The rearrangement uses TRBV6-5 and TRBJ1-5; possibly TRBD1 for D (5 bases). The CDR3 consists of 14 residues. V was cut by 2 bases and J by 6 bases, with 11 bases left in between. From germline, CDR1 is MNHEY and CDR2 SVGAGI. The CDR3, as DNA: TGTGCCAGCAGTTACGGTGGGGGAGGTCAGCCCCAGCATTTT. It specifies CASSYGGGGQPQHF.

This chain links TRBV4-3 with TRBJ2-7, with 8 nucleotides matching TRBD2. The CDR3 contains 15 residues. Germline trimming cut 0 bases from V and 0 bases from J; bases unmatched to any gene: 1. Germline-derived CDR1 and CDR2 are LGHNA and YSLEER. The CDR3 loop reads CASSQETSGSYEQYF. CDR3 nucleotides: TGCGCCAGCAGCCAAGAAACTAGCGGCTCCTACGAGCAGTACTTC.

This clone was seen once. The chain joins TRBV6-4 to TRBJ1-3; D unclear. Germline V lookup: CDR1 MRHNA, CDR2 SNTAGT. This CDR3 spans 14 amino acids. The V end lost 3 bases, the J end lost 0 bases, and 6 bases lay between the germline ends. CDR3 loop: CASSEAFSGNTIYF. In nucleotides, the CDR3 is TGTGCCAGCAGTGAAGCGTTCTCTGGAAACACCATATATTTT.

This chain links TRBV6-5 with TRBJ2-7, with 9 nucleotides matching TRBD1. V trimming: 7 bases; J trimming: 0 bases; junction bases outside the gene matches: 7. CDR3 size: 15 residues. CDR1 MNHEY and CDR2 SVGAGI come from the germline V gene. The CDR3 loop is CASMRDRASSYEQYF. CDR3 DNA: TGTGCCAGCATGAGGGACAGGGCCTCCTCCTACGAGCAGTACTTC.

The chain uses TRBV7-2 and TRBJ1-2; TRBD1 aligns across 7 bases. The V gene end was trimmed by 1 base and the J gene end by 6 bases; junction bases not matched to a gene: 5. The CDR3 is made up of 14 amino acids. Germline-derived CDR1 and CDR2 are SGHTA and FQGNSA. The CDR3 DNA reads as TGTGCCAGCAGCTTAGAACGACAGGGCCATGGCTACACCTTC. This gives the protein CASSLERQGHGYTF.

This clone was counted between two and nine times. The chain joins TRBV5-1 to TRBJ2-2; 13 positions agree with TRBD2. The CDR3 is 18 residues long. Germline V gives CDR1 SGHRS, CDR2 YFSETQ. Germline trimming cut 4 bases from V and 1 base from J; bases unmatched to any gene: 7. CDR3 in amino acids: CASSNGLAGALNTGELFF. Here the CDR3 DNA reads TGCGCCAGCAGCAACGGACTAGCGGGGGCTTTGAACACCGGGGAGCTGTTTTTT.

The chain uses TRBV7-5 and TRBJ2-7; TRBD1 is taken as the D call from the table, unchecked against the DNA. TRBV7-5 is listed as a pseudogene. This CDR3 spans 16 amino acids. CDR3 sequence: CARSPCRAKISYEQYF. In DNA form, the CDR3 reads TGTGCCAGAAGCCCCTGCAGGGCCAAAATCTCCTACGAGCAGTACTTC.

J is TRBJ1-2 and V is TRBV7-8; D unresolved. The CDR3 runs 14 residues. Deletions cut 3 bases from V and 8 bases from J, with 16 bases between. Germline assignment: CDR1 SGHVS and CDR2 FQNEAQ. This chain's CDR3 is CASSFPVRGEGYTF. The CDR3 region has the DNA TGTGCCAGCAGCTTTCCCGTGCGAGGAGAAGGCTACACCTTC.

The rearrangement joins TRBV19 to TRBJ1-5; a possible D gene is TRBD1 (5 bases). V lost 11 bases to trimming and J lost 1 base, with 21 bases between them. Germline lookup yields CDR1 LNHDA and CDR2 SQIVND (reference sequence). This CDR3 contains 16 residues. Here the CDR3 DNA reads TGTGCCGCGACCCCGACAGCTGTTGGGAGCAATCAGCCCCAGCATTTT. Translated: CAATPTAVGSNQPQHF.

This chain connects TRBV7-2 to TRBJ2-7, with D perhaps matching TRBD1 (6 bases). Trimming pared 1 base from V and 4 bases from J, leaving 8 bases between. This CDR3 has 13 amino acids. The germline gives CDR1 SGHTA, CDR2 FQGNSA. This CDR3 is CASSLDRVYEQYF. The CDR3 DNA follows: TGTGCCAGCAGCTTAGACAGGGTTTACGAGCAGTACTTC.

The rearrangement joins TRBV30 to TRBJ2-1; TRBD1 agrees at 7 bases. J lost 6 bases, V lost 7 bases, and 12 bases had no gene match. This CDR3 has 14 amino acids. Per germline, CDR1 GTSNPN and CDR2 SVGIG (reference sequence). CDR3 sequence: CALTRQGLTNEQFF. The CDR3 nucleotides are TGTGCCTTAACCAGACAGGGTTTAACCAATGAGCAGTTCTTC.

A single count supports this clone. The rearrangement uses TRBV5-4 and TRBJ2-2, with D perhaps matching TRBD2 (6 bases). V shed 1 base and J shed 4 bases, with 14 bases lying between them. This CDR3 has 16 residues. The germline CDR1 and CDR2 sequences are SGHNT and YYREEE (reference sequence). CDR3 coding DNA: TGTGCCAGCAGCTTGCCTAGCGCGACTTTCACCGGGGAGCTGTTTTTT. Translating it yields CASSLPSATFTGELFF.